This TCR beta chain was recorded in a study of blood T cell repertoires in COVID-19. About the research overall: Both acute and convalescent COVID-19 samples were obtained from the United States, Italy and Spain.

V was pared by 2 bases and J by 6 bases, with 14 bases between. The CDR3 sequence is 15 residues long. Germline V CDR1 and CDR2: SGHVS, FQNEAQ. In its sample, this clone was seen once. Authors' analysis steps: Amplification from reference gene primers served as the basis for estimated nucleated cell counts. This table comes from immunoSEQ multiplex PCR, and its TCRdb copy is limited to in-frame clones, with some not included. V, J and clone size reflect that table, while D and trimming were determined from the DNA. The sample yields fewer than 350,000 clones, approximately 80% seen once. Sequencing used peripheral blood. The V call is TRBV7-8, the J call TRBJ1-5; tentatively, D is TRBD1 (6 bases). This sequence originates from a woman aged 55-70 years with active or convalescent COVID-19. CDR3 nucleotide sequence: TGTGCCAGCAGCTTATTGAACCAGGGGCTTCAGCCCCAGCATTTT. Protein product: CASSLLNQGLQPQHF.